This TCR beta chain came from a study of metastatic and nonmetastatic thyroid tumors. Background on the study: The comparison covered peripheral blood and tumor or nodule tissue in malignant and benign thyroid patients. Broader study findings: When malignant thyroid tumors were compared with benign nodules, TCR beta diversity was reportedly significantly higher in the malignant tumors. This held in both blood and tumor samples.

TCRdb reprocessed the PCR reads via MiXCR. The data show about 15,000 clones, 30% to 40% seen once. This clone is classed as medium-sized. The antigen remains unidentified. All patients were treatment-naive before thyroid surgery. Trimming stripped 1 base from V and 11 bases from J, with 11 bases between. This CDR3 spans 12 amino acids. Germline V gene lookup returns CDR1 MGHRA and CDR2 YSYEKL. Material: blood. The chain carries TRBV4-1 and TRBJ1-1; D is ambiguous. The receptor was isolated from a female donor with papillary thyroid cancer or a benign thyroid nodule (not recorded which). Some clones in this sample may be carry-over from other donors' samples. Here the CDR3 reads CASSQAAGDAFF. The DNA of the CDR3 is TGCGCCAGCAGCCAAGCTGCTGGGGATGCTTTCTTT.